The 8 T cell receptor beta chains reported below all come from one sample, sequenced in a study of shared clonotypes between healthy human individuals. Naive CD8 populations comprised CD45RO-negative cells positively selected for CCR7, excluding terminally differentiated effector memory CD45RA+ cells. Generated by immunoSEQ multiplex PCR, the TCRdb table keeps only in-frame clones and is missing some. The data contain about 2.2 million clones, around 93% of them singletons. Sample: naive CD8+ T cells from PBMCs. These receptors all stem from a young man in good health. Some clones in this sample may be carry-over from other donors' samples.

This sequence joins TRBV27 and TRBJ2-6; no clear D. The CDR3 is 16 amino acids. The germline V and J ends were trimmed by 5 bases and 15 bases, with 26 bases remaining between them. Germline V CDR1 and CDR2: MNHEY, SMNVEV (reference sequence). The CDR3 region is CASSPSKGPATLDLTF. The CDR3, as DNA: TGTGCCAGCAGTCCCTCGAAGGGCCCTGCGACTCTAGACCTGACTTTC.

The V gene is TRBV5-1, the J gene TRBJ1-2, with a weak D call TRBD1 (5 bases). The CDR3 loop spans 14 amino acids. Trimming left V 7 bases short and J 4 bases short, with 17 bases between. In germline, CDR1 is SGHRS, CDR2 YFSETQ. The CDR3 DNA is TGCGCCAGCTCTGTGGCAGGGTGGGTCTATGGCTACACCTTC. As protein: CASSVAGWVYGYTF.

The rearrangement joins TRBV27 to TRBJ2-3; D is unresolved. Germline loops: CDR1 MNHEY, CDR2 SMNVEV (reference sequence). Trimming took 5 bases from V and 9 from J, leaving 15 bases between them. The CDR3 sequence is 13 residues long. CDR3 loop: CASSPLTSPTQYF. CDR3 in DNA: TGTGCCAGCAGTCCCTTGACGTCGCCAACGCAGTATTTT.

This chain links TRBV4-3 with TRBJ1-1; perhaps TRBD1 as D (6 bases). Germline CDR1 and CDR2: LGHNA and YSLEER. Trimming took 3 bases from V and 6 from J, leaving 17 bases between them. The CDR3 contains 15 residues. DNA for the CDR3: TGCGCCAGCAGCCAGGGGTTTACAGGGCCCCCTGAAGCTTTCTTT. It yields the protein CASSQGFTGPPEAFF.

The CDR3 DNA is TGTGCCAGCAGCTACGGCCGGGGGGCTGAAGCTTTCTTT. Translation: CASSYGRGAEAFF. V usage is TRBV5-4 and J usage is TRBJ1-1; D is perhaps TRBD1 (5 bases). This CDR3 region has 13 residues. Between the trimmed V and J ends, which lost 3 bases and 6 bases, there was a span of 12 bases. Germline CDR1 is SGHNT and CDR2 is YYREEE (reference sequence).

This chain joins TRBV4-1 and TRBJ1-1; D unclear. Germline-derived CDR1 and CDR2 are MGHRA and YSYEKL. The CDR3 has 14 residues. V lost 3 bases, J lost 3 bases, and 11 bases lay in between. The CDR3 is CASSQGGRDTEAFF. The CDR3 DNA reads TGCGCCAGCAGCCAGGGAGGGAGGGACACTGAAGCTTTCTTT.

This clone occurred a few times. The chain couples TRBV30 to TRBJ1-1; TRBD1 is a possible D gene (5 bases). Germline CDR1 GTSNPN, CDR2 SVGIG (reference sequence). V lost 1 base to trimming and J lost 4 bases, with 10 bases between them. The CDR3 sequence is 13 residues long. The CDR3 region has the DNA TGTGCCTGGAGTGAGGGGCTTTCCACTGAAGCTTTCTTT. Translation: CAWSEGLSTEAFF.

The chain joins TRBV10-3 to TRBJ2-3; D assignment may be TRBD1 or TRBD2 (5 bases each). V was cut by 0 bases and J by 1 base, with 20 bases left in between. The V gene's germline CDR1 is ENHRY and CDR2 SYGVKD. CDR3 size: 19 residues. CDR3 in amino acids: CAISESRGAGRKGTDTQYF. CDR3 DNA: TGTGCCATCAGTGAGTCTAGAGGGGCAGGGCGGAAGGGCACAGATACGCAGTATTTT.